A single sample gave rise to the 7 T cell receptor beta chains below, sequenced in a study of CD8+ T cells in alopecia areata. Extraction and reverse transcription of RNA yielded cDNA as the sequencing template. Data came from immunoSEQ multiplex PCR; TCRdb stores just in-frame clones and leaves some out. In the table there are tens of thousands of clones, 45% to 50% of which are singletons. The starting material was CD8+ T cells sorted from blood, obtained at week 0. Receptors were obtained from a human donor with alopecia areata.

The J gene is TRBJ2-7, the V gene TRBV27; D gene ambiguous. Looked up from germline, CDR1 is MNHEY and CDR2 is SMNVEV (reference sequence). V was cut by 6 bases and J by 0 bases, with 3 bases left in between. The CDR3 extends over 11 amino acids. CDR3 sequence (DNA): TGTGCCAGCAGGGACTCCTACGAGCAGTACTTC. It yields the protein CASRDSYEQYF.

The DNA for the CDR3 is TGTGCCAGCAGCTCGAACTACTACGAGCAGTACTTC. This codes for CASSSNYYEQYF. The chain links TRBV11-2 to TRBJ2-7, with D unresolved. Germline-derived CDR1 and CDR2 are SGHAT and FQNNGV. The length of the CDR3 is 12 residues. The ends were cut back, 4 bases at V and 3 bases at J, with 7 bases in the middle.

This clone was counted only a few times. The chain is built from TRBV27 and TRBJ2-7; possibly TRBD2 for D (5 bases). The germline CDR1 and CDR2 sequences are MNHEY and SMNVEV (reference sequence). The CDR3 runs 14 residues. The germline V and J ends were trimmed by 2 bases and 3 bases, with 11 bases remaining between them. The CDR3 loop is CASSLRGPIYEQYF. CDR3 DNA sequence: TGTGCCAGCAGTTTACGCGGGCCAATCTACGAGCAGTACTTC.

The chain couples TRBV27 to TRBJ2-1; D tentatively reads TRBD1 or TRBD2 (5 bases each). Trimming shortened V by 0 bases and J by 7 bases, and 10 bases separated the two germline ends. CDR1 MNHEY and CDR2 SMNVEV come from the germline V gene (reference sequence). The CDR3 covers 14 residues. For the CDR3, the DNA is TGTGCCAGCAGTTTATCGGGACCTAGAAATGAGCAGTTCTTC. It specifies CASSLSGPRNEQFF.

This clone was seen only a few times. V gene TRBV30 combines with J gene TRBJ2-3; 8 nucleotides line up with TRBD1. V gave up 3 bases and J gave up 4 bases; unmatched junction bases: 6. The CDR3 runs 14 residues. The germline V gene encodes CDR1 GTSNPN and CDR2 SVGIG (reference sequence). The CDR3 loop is CAWRLDRDPDTQYF. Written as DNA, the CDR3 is TGTGCCTGGAGATTGGACAGGGATCCAGATACGCAGTATTTT.

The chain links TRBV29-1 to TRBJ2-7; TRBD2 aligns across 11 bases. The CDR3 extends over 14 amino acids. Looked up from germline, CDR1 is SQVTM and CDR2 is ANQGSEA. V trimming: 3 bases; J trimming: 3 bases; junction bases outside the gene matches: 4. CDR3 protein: CSVEGGTSGYEQYF. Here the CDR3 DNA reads TGCAGCGTTGAGGGGGGGACTAGCGGCTACGAGCAGTACTTC.

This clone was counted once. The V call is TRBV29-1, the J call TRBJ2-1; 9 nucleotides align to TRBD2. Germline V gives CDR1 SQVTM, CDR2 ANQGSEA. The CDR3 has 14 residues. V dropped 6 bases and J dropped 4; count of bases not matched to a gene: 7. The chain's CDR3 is CSVDGLAPYNEQFF. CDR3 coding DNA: TGCAGCGTGGACGGACTAGCGCCATACAATGAGCAGTTCTTC.